This T cell receptor (beta chain) was sequenced for a study of identical twins. The length of the CDR3 is 15 residues. Trimming took off 3 bases at V and 0 bases at J, with 10 bases between the two ends. The study, taken as a whole, reports: With beta out-of-frame sequences, excess sharing by twins was weaker.

Worth noting for this clonotype: What it binds is not known.

TCRdb re-called the 5' RACE reads through MiXCR, storing one row per CDR3 protein. Here the sample spans about 470,000 distinct CDR3 sequences, around 24% being singletons. These data were also reused for a study on T cells expressing NK-cell markers. From that report: NKG2C+ dominant clonotype frequencies in several donors were roughly 1.0-7.5% of CD8+ T cells.

This TCR was sampled from a young woman in good health. This rearrangement joins TRBV12-3 or TRBV12-4 to TRBJ2-3, with D uncertain. The sequenced material came from CD4+ T cells sorted from blood. The CDR3 spells CASSFSAPSTDTQYF. CDR3 nucleotide sequence: TGTGCCAGCAGTTTTAGTGCGCCTAGCACAGATACGCAGTATTTT.